The clone carrying this TCR beta chain was seen repeatedly, ten times or more. Its matching antigen is unknown. This specimen comes from a study of T-cell memory formation after mild COVID-19. The CDR3 is 15 residues long. Trimming pared 3 bases from V and 0 bases from J, leaving 12 bases between. Germline values: CDR1 SGHTA, CDR2 FQGNSA. TCRdb reanalysed the 5' RACE reads using MiXCR and keeps one entry per CDR3 protein. This sample carries fewer than 350,000 distinct CDR3 sequences, approximately 15% of them seen once, and the ten largest clones take around 24%. Findings and caveats of the study: Pre-infection memory already had some responding clones, implying cross-reactive memory joined.

The rearrangement links TRBV7-2 to TRBJ2-7; tentative D call: TRBD1 (5 bases). The TCR was taken from a man in his late teens or twenties who had mild COVID-19 (a few samples of this study predate the infection). Cell type and time point are not known. Specimen: PBMCs or a T cell subset sorted from them (not recorded which). As DNA, the CDR3 is TGTGCCAGCAGCTTCAACTCAGGGCCCTCCTACGAGCAGTACTTC. Amino acids: CASSFNSGPSYEQYF.